This T cell receptor beta chain appears in the sequencing data of a study of Graves' ophthalmopathy and Graves' hyperthyroidism (dated by TCRdb to the late 2010s). The study in broad terms: Peripheral blood was collected at initial diagnosis, before any treatment. To explore V-J signatures that distinguish ophthalmopathy from hyperthyroidism, a discovery set of more than 90 patients was enrolled, made up of under 50 with ophthalmopathy and under 65 with stable hyperthyroidism. In total, 135 blood samples were TCR-sequenced: some 43 ophthalmopathy, roughly 77 hyperthyroidism and about 17 hyperthyroidism-to-ophthalmopathy patients. For independent validation, a separate cohort was made up of around 19 hyperthyroidism patients plus 17 patients who later progressed from hyperthyroidism to ophthalmopathy. T-cell repertoires of thyroid tissue and blood were compared in 5 or 6 hyperthyroidism patients. To tell Graves' ophthalmopathy apart from Graves' hyperthyroidism, and to predict which patients would progress to ophthalmopathy, the study relied on TCR beta repertoire signatures. Following sample collection, hyperthyroidism patients were given methimazole at a starting dose of 30 mg daily, and ophthalmopathy patients were given high-dose intravenous methylprednisolone.

Ophthalmopathy patients had moderately to severely active disease, Clinical Activity Score of at least 3, NOSPECS grade of at least 4, and disease duration under 3 months. Patients were excluded if they had other autoimmune diseases, uncontrolled infections, pregnancy or lactation. Diagnosis relied on clinical symptoms, serum thyroxine, TRAb, thyroid ultrasound and orbital computed tomography. PBMCs were isolated from about 10 ml of fresh peripheral blood by Ficoll-Paque density gradient centrifugation. Total RNA was extracted using Trizol reagent, and RNA quality was checked on an Agilent 2100 Bioanalyzer. Details on this clonotype: Its antigen is currently not known. Per-base quality was not reported, and no clone a single base away is much larger than it.

Results the study describes overall, beyond this receptor: Sample size was not statistically predetermined, and group allocation was not concealed from the investigators. In cross-validation, the 13-signature model distinguished ophthalmopathy from stable hyperthyroidism with 87.88% sensitivity and around 83% specificity, while in the test set the corresponding values were approximately 79% and 70%. Most expanded thyroid clonotypes with frequency above 0.001 were also detected in blood, suggesting blood repertoires may reflect the thyroid immune response. In validation, the model predicted ophthalmopathy progression with 55% to 71% sensitivity and 72% to 80% specificity; approximately 12 predicted patients were CT-confirmed with GO in a median of about 6.1 months.

The CDR3 runs 11 amino acids, cysteine and phenylalanine included. The kept DNA is CDR3 alone, 33 bases in frame from the first base. CDR1 and CDR2 were assigned from the germline V gene as MGHDK and SYGVNS. The V and J ends are trimmed by 6 bases and 7 bases, leaving 7 bases between them. For repertoire sequencing, TCR beta CDR3 regions were amplified from RNA transcripts. A first-round RT-PCR used HTBI primers with the Qiagen OneStep RT-PCR kit, followed by a second-round multiplex PCR, size selection and purification. Sequencing of the libraries was carried out on an Illumina HiSeq2000 in paired-end mode with 100 bp reads. Processing in the source paper ran as follows. SOAPnuke was used to process the reads, removing any read that contained adapters or uncalled bases, had a mean Phred below 15, or lacked an exact match to the constant primer or identifier. High-quality paired reads were merged with COPE v1.2.5. Each unique nucleotide sequence was defined as a clonotype, and clonotypes were aligned to IMGT TRB V, D and J references with MiTCR v1.1. Only V-J combinations with frequency above 0.0001 were analysed, covering approximately 99% of repertoires. For each V-J combination, a TCR clonal expansion and chaos score was defined as the ratio of F50 clonal expansion to chaos observed in the TCRdist matrix. Welch's t-statistics and random forest were used to reduce the features to approximately 13 V-J combinations, which were then used as input to a naive Bayes classifier. Thyroid-blood repertoire similarity was quantified with the Morisita-Horn index. The public reads were run again by TCRdb, first through fastp at Q25 and then through MiXCR, and only productive beta chains were kept. Entries that share a CDR3 protein sequence are merged under the most common genes and DNA. Here the V and J calls rest on TCRdb's processing, not on the authors' analysis. The sample table shows 650,000 to 900,000 distinct CDR3 sequences, and 40% are seen once. 44% of the sample is held by the ten biggest clonotypes.

The sequenced sample was peripheral blood. The chain couples TRBV25-1 to TRBJ1-3; the D gene is not confidently resolved. This receptor was identified in an adult man with Graves' ophthalmopathy. The DNA sequence reads TGTGCCAGCAGCCCCGAGAACACCATATATTTT. This gives the protein CASSPENTIYF.